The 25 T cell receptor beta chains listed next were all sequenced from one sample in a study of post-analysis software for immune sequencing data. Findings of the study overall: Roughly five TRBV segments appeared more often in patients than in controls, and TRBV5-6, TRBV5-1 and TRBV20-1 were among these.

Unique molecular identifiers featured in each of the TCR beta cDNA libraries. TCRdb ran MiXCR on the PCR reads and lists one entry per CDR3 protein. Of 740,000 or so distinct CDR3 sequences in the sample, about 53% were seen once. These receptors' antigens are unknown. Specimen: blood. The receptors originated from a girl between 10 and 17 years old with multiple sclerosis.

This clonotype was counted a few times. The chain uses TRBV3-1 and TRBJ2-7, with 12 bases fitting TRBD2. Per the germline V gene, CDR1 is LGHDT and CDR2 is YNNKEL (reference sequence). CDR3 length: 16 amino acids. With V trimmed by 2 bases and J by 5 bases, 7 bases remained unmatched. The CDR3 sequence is CASSQPLAGGLHEQYF. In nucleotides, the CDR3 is TGTGCCAGCAGCCAACCGCTAGCGGGGGGGCTCCACGAGCAGTACTTC.

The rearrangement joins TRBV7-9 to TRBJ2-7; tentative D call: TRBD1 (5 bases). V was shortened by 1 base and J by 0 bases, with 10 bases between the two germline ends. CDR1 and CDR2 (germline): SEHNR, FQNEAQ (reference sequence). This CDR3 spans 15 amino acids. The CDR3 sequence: CASSLDQGTSYEQYF. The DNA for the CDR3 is TGTGCCAGCAGCTTAGATCAGGGTACCTCCTACGAGCAGTACTTC.

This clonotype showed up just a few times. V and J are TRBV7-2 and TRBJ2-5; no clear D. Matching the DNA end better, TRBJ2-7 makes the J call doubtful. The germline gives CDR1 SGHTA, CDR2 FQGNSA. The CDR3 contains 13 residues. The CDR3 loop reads CASSLQAAYEQYF. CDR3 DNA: TGTGCCAGCAGCCTCCAGGCCGCGTACGAGCAGTACTTC.

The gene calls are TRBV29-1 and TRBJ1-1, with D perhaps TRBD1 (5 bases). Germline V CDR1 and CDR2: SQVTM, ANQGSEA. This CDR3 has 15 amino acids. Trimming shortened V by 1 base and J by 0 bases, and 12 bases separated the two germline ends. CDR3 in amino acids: CSVEAQRQMNTEAFF. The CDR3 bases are TGCAGCGTTGAAGCTCAGAGACAGATGAACACTGAAGCTTTCTTT.

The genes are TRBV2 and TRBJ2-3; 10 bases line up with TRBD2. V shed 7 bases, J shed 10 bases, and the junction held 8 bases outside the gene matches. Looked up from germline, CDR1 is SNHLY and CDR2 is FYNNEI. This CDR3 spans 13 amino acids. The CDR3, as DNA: TGTGCCAGCAATAGCGGGAGGCCCGCTGCGCAGTATTTT. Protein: CASNSGRPAAQYF. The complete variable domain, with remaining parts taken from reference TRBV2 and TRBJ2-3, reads EPEVTQTPSHQVTQMGQEVILRCVPISNHLYFYWYRQILGQKVEFLVSFYNNEISEKSEIFDDQFSVERPDGSNFTLKIRSTKLEDSAMYFCASNSGRPAAQYFGPGTRLTVL.

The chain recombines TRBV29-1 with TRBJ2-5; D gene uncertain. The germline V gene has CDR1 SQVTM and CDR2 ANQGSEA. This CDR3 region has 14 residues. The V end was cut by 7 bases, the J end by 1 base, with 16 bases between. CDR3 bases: TGCAGCGCCCAGCTGGACGGTCGCCAAGAGACCCAGTACTTC. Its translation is CSAQLDGRQETQYF.

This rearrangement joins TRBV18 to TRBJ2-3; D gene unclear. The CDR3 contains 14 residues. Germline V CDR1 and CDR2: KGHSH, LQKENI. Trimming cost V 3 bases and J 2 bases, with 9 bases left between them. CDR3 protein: CASSPPVFTDTQYF. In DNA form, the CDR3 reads TGTGCCAGCTCACCCCCGGTGTTCACAGATACGCAGTATTTT.

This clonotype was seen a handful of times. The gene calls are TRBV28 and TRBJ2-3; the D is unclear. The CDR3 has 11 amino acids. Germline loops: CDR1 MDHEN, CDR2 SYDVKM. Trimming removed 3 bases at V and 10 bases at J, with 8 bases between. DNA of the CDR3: TGTGCCAGCAGTTTGAGAGGTCCGCAGTATTTT. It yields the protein CASSLRGPQYF. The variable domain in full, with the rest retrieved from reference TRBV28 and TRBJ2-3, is DVKVTQSSRYLVKRTGEKVFLECVQDMDHENMFWYRQDPGLGLRLIYFSYDVKMKEKGDIPEGYSVSREKKERFSLILESASTNQTSMYLCASSLRGPQYFGPGTRLTVL.

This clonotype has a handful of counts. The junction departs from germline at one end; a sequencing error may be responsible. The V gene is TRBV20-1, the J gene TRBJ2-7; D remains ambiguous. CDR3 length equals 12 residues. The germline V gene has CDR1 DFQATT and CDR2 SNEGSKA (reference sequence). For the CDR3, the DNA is TGCAGTGCTAGGGGCTCTTCCTACGGGCAGTACTTC. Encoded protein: CSARGSSYGQYF.

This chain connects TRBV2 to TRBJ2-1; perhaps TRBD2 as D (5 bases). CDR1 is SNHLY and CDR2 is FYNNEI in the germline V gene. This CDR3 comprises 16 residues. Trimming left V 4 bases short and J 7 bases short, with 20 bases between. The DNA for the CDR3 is TGTGCCAGCAGTGCCCCCGAAGCGGCCGGGTGTAATGAGCAGTTCTTC. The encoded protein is CASSAPEAAGCNEQFF.

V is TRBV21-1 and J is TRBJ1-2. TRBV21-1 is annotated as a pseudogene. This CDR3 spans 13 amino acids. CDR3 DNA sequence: TGTGCCAGCAGATCTCAGGACCCCTATGGCTACACCTTC. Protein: CASRSQDPYGYTF.

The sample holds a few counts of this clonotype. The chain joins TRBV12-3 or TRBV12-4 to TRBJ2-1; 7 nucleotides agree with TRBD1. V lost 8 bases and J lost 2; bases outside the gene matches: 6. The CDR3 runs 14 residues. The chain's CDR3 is CASDDRETYNEQFF. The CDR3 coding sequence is TGTGCCAGCGACGACAGGGAAACCTACAATGAGCAGTTCTTC.

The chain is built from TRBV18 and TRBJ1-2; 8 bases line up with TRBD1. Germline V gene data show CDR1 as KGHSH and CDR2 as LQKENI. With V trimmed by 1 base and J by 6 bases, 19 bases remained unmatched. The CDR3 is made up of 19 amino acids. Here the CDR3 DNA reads TGTGCCAGCTCACCACTCATGAAGCAGGGGGCCCATCTGAACGATGGCTACACCTTC. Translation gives CASSPLMKQGAHLNDGYTF.

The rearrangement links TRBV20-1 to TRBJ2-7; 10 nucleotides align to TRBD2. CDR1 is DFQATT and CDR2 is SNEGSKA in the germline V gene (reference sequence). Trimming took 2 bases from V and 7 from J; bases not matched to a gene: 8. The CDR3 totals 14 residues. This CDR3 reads CSARQAGGDREQYF. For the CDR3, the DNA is TGCAGTGCTAGACAAGCGGGAGGGGATCGGGAGCAGTACTTC.

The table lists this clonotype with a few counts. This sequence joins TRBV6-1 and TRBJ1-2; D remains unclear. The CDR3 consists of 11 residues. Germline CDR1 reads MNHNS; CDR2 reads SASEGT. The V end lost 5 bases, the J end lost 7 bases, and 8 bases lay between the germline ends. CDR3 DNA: TGTGCCAGCAGTCTTTGGGGTGGCTACACCTTC. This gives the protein CASSLWGGYTF.

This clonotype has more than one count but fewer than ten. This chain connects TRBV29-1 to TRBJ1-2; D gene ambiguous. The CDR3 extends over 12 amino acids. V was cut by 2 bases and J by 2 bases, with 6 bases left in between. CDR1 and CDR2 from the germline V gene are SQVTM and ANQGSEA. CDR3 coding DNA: TGCAGCGTTGAACCCCCGAACTATGGCTACACCTTC. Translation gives CSVEPPNYGYTF.

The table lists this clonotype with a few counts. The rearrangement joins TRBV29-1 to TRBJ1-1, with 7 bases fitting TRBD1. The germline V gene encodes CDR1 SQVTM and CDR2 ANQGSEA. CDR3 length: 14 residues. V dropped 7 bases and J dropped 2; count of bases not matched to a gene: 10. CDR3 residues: CSATDRKSNTEAFF. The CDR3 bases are TGCAGCGCTACGGACAGGAAGAGCAACACTGAAGCTTTCTTT.

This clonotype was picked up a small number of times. The CDR3 here is CASSLISGFDNEQFF. Written as DNA, the CDR3 is TGCGCCAGCAGCTTGATTAGCGGGTTCGACAATGAGCAGTTCTTC. The rearrangement uses TRBV5-1 and TRBJ2-1; TRBD2 matches at 7 bases. The CDR3 totals 15 residues. The trim removed 1 base at V and 5 bases at J, leaving 6 bases unmatched. Germline V gene sequence: CDR1 SGHRS, CDR2 YFSETQ.

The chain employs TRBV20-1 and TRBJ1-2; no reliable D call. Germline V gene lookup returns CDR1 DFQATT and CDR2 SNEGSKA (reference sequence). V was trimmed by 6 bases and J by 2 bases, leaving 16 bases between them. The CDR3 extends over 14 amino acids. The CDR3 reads CSAKPGSRNYGYTF. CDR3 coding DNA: TGCAGTGCAAAACCGGGATCTAGAAACTATGGCTACACCTTC.

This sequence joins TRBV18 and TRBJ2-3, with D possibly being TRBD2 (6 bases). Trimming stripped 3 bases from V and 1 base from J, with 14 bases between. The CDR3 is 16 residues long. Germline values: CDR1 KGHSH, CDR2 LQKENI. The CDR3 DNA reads TGTGCCAGCTCACCCATAGCGGCCTCCCGCACAGATACGCAGTATTTT. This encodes CASSPIAASRTDTQYF.

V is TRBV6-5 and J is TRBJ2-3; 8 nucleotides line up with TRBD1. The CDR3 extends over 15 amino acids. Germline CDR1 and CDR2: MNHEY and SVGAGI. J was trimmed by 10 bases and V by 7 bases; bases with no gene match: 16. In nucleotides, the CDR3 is TGTGCCAGCAAGTCGGACAGGGCTATACCAACGGCGCAGTATTTT. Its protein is CASKSDRAIPTAQYF.

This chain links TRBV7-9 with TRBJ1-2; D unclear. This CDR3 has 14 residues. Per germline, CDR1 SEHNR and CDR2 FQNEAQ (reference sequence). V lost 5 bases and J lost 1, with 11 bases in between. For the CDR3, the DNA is TGTGCCAGCAGCACCGAGGGCCTTAACTATGGCTACACCTTC. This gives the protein CASSTEGLNYGYTF.

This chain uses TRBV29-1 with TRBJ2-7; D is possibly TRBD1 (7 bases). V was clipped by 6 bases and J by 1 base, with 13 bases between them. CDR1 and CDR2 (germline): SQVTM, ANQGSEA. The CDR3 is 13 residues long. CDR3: CSVRGDSSYEQYF. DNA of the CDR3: TGCAGCGTCAGGGGGGACAGTTCCTACGAGCAGTACTTC.

CDR3 nucleotide sequence: TGCAGTGCTCTGACAGGTGTCGTTTATGGCTACACCTTC. Residues: CSALTGVVYGYTF. This sequence joins TRBV20-1 and TRBJ1-2; a weak D match, TRBD1 (6 bases). Germline CDR1 reads DFQATT; CDR2 reads SNEGSKA (reference sequence). The V and J ends lost 5 bases and 5 bases respectively, with 15 bases between them. There are 13 residues in the CDR3.

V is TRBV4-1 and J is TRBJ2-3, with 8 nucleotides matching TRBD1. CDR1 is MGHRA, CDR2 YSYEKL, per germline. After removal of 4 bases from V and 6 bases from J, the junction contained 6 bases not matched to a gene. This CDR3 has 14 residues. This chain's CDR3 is CASSPQTGEDTQYF. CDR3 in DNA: TGCGCCAGCAGCCCCCAGACAGGGGAGGATACGCAGTATTTT.